This T cell receptor (beta chain) is drawn from a study of T cell responses to AZD1222 COVID-19 vaccine. Looking at the study overall: Samples with a second dose at about 4 or about 12 weeks were pooled together.

This table comes from immunoSEQ multiplex PCR, and its TCRdb copy is limited to in-frame clones, with some not included. The top ten hold 2.2% of the sample, which has tens of thousands of clones, roughly nine tenths seen once. Unmatched junction bases numbered 6, after V lost 2 bases and J lost 5 bases. The CDR3 covers 16 residues. CDR1 is SGHRS and CDR2 is YFSETQ in the germline V gene. The chain is built from TRBV5-1 and TRBJ1-6; 8 bases fit TRBD1. Sequencing was performed on peripheral blood, taken on day 0 of AZD1222 vaccination. The receptor's source is an adult in good health. The CDR3 DNA sequence: TGCGCCAGCAGCTTTCGGACAGGGCAAAATAATTCACCCCTCCACTTT. Translated, it gives CASSFRTGQNNSPLHF. Supplemented by reference TRBV5-1 and TRBJ1-6, the full variable domain reads KAGVTQTPRYLIKTRGQQVTLSCSPISGHRSVSWYQQTPGQGLQFLFEYFSETQRNKGNFPGRFSGRQFSNSRSEMNVSTLELGDSALYLCASSFRTGQNNSPLHFGNGTRLTVT.